Below, 19 T cell receptor beta chains from the same sample are listed, as sequenced in a study of post-analysis software for immune sequencing data. Study-wide findings and caveats: Patients showed TRBV5-6, TRBV5-1 and TRBV20-1 among five TRBV segments more frequent than in controls.

The authors incorporated unique molecular identifiers into the TCR beta cDNA libraries. TCRdb used MiXCR to reprocess the PCR reads, holding one entry per CDR3 protein. Here the sample spans 650,000 to 850,000 distinct CDR3 sequences, 53% being singletons. Their antigen targets remain unknown. The sample comprised blood. Source of these receptors: a girl aged 10 to 17 with multiple sclerosis.

This chain connects TRBV15 to TRBJ2-7; 9 nucleotides match TRBD2. Germline-derived CDR1 and CDR2 are LNHNV and YYDKDF (reference sequence). The CDR3 totals 13 residues. The trim removed 3 bases at V and 11 bases at J, leaving 8 bases unmatched. In DNA, the CDR3 is TGTGCCACCAGCAGGACTAGCGGAACAGAGGAGTACTTC. The encoded protein is CATSRTSGTEEYF. Drawing the rest from reference TRBV15 and TRBJ2-7, the complete variable domain is DAMVIQNPRYQVTQFGKPVTLSCSQTLNHNVMYWYQQKSSQAPKLLFHYYDKDFNNEADTPDNFQSRRPNTSFCFLDIRSPGLGDTAMYLCATSRTSGTEEYFGPGTRLTVT.

This clonotype was found a few times. The J gene is TRBJ2-7, the V gene TRBV20-1; 8 positions match TRBD1. With V trimmed by 4 bases and J by 4 bases, 6 bases remained unmatched. Germline V gives CDR1 DFQATT, CDR2 SNEGSKA (reference sequence). The CDR3 is 13 residues long. The CDR3 nucleotides read TGCAGTGCTAAGACAGGGGAGTATTACGAGCAGTACTTC. Its protein is CSAKTGEYYEQYF.

CDR3 DNA sequence: TGTGCCAGCAGTGATGGGGGGGATGAGGGGAAGTCCTACAATGAGCAGTTCTTC. Its protein product is CASSDGGDEGKSYNEQFF. The chain links TRBV6-1 to TRBJ2-1, with 7 bases aligning to TRBD2. Unmatched junction bases numbered 12, after V lost 3 bases and J lost 1 base. This CDR3 is built from 18 residues. Germline V lookup: CDR1 MNHNS, CDR2 SASEGT.

The chain has TRBV20-1 and TRBJ2-7; TRBD2 might be the D (5 bases). Deletions cut 6 bases from V and 2 bases from J, with 14 bases between. The CDR3 consists of 13 residues. Looked up from germline, CDR1 is DFQATT and CDR2 is SNEGSKA (reference sequence). The CDR3 reads CSAQRGRTYEQYF. DNA of the CDR3: TGCAGTGCCCAGAGAGGGCGGACCTACGAGCAGTACTTC.

CDR3 in amino acids: CASSVEYGLNGYTF. CDR3 DNA: TGTGCCAGCAGCGTAGAATATGGATTGAACGGCTACACCTTC. The chain combines TRBV9 with TRBJ1-2; unclear D gene. V was clipped by 0 bases and J by 8 bases, with 14 bases between them. Looked up from germline, CDR1 is SGDLS and CDR2 is YYNGEE. The CDR3 extends over 14 amino acids.

CDR3 in amino acids: CATQGDKGWTRGVGEQFF. CDR3 bases: TGTGCCACCCAGGGTGATAAAGGATGGACCAGGGGGGTGGGTGAGCAGTTCTTC. This chain joins TRBV12-3 or TRBV12-4 and TRBJ2-1; weak D call: TRBD1 (7 bases). With 10 bases removed from V and 9 bases from J, the gap between germline ends came to 34 bases. CDR3 length equals 18 residues.

The table lists this clonotype with a count of one. The chain has TRBV6-1 and TRBJ2-3; D unclear. This CDR3 is built from 12 residues. Germline V gives CDR1 MNHNS, CDR2 SASEGT. V gave up 2 bases and J gave up 11 bases, with 11 bases separating them. CDR3 sequence: CASSETALEQYF. The DNA for the CDR3 is TGTGCCAGCAGTGAAACAGCCTTGGAGCAGTATTTT.

This chain uses TRBV29-1 with TRBJ1-2; no reliable D call. The CDR3 has 18 amino acids. Germline CDR1 is SQVTM and CDR2 is ANQGSEA. Between the trimmed V and J ends, which lost 0 bases and 1 base, there was a span of 21 bases. CDR3 sequence: CSVEDWLAEDGRNYGYTF. The CDR3 DNA reads as TGCAGCGTTGAAGATTGGTTGGCAGAGGATGGTCGTAACTATGGCTACACCTTC.

Only a few counts were recorded for this clonotype. The chain carries TRBV5-1 and TRBJ2-1; TRBD1 aligns across 10 bases. The germline CDR1 and CDR2 sequences are SGHRS and YFSETQ. The trim removed 0 bases at V and 5 bases at J, leaving 20 bases unmatched. The CDR3 is 21 amino acids. Here the CDR3 DNA reads TGCGCCAGCAGCTTGGTCCCAAACCCGAACTTGGGACAGGGGCGAAACAATGAGCAGTTCTTC. It is translated as CASSLVPNPNLGQGRNNEQFF.

The chain links TRBV5-1 to TRBJ2-5; D gene uncertain. Germline-derived CDR1 and CDR2 are SGHRS and YFSETQ. CDR3 length: 14 amino acids. With 0 bases removed from V and 3 bases from J, the gap between germline ends came to 9 bases. This chain's CDR3 is CASSLGRSEETQYF. The CDR3 nucleotides read TGCGCCAGCAGCTTGGGACGGAGCGAAGAGACCCAGTACTTC.

This CDR3 reads CSAVALAGRETQYF. As DNA, the CDR3 is TGCAGCGCTGTCGCGCTAGCGGGGCGGGAGACCCAGTACTTC. The gene calls are TRBV29-1 and TRBJ2-7; 9 nucleotides agree with TRBD2. The J call may not be correct, given that the DNA end is closer to TRBJ2-5. The V gene's germline CDR1 is SQVTM and CDR2 ANQGSEA. The CDR3 runs 14 residues.

This clonotype was counted a few times. The V gene is TRBV11-2, the J gene TRBJ2-1; 13 bases match TRBD2. The CDR3 is 16 residues long. From germline, CDR1 is SGHAT and CDR2 FQNNGV. J lost 8 bases, V lost 4 bases, and 8 bases had no gene match. The DNA of the CDR3 is TGTGCCAGCAGCTCCCGGACTAGCGGGAGTGTGTATGAGCAGTTCTTC. Translated, it gives CASSSRTSGSVYEQFF. Complete variable domain (other parts from reference TRBV11-2 and TRBJ2-1): EAGVAQSPRYKIIEKRQSVAFWCNPISGHATLYWYQQILGQGPKLLIQFQNNGVVDDSQLPKDRFSAERLKGVDSTLKIQPAKLEDSAVYLCASSSRTSGSVYEQFFGPGTRLTVL.

This clonotype was counted only a few times. CDR3 DNA sequence: TGCGCCAGCAGCTTCGAAACAGGGAACACTGAAGCTTTCTTT. Translated: CASSFETGNTEAFF. The rearrangement links TRBV5-1 to TRBJ1-1; D might be TRBD1 (5 bases). V was shortened by 2 bases and J by 1 base, with 9 bases between the two germline ends. From germline, CDR1 is SGHRS and CDR2 YFSETQ. The CDR3 extends over 14 amino acids.

The V call is TRBV7-2, the J call TRBJ2-7; D is ambiguous. The CDR3 runs to 16 residues. V dropped 5 bases and J dropped 2 bases, with 19 bases sitting between them. Germline lookup yields CDR1 SGHTA and CDR2 FQGNSA. The CDR3 DNA reads TGTGCCAGCAGCCTATCGGCAGACCTGATGGCCTACGAGCAGTACTTC. Protein sequence: CASSLSADLMAYEQYF.

This clonotype was seen a single time. The chain couples TRBV12-3 or TRBV12-4 to TRBJ1-2, with TRBD1 identical over 8 bases. This CDR3 region has 14 residues. V lost 0 bases, J lost 5 bases, and 2 bases stayed unmatched. The CDR3 coding sequence is TGTGCCAGCAGTTTAGCAACAGGGGGGTATGGCTACACCTTC. This encodes CASSLATGGYGYTF.

Points on this clonotype: A read error may produce the germline difference seen at one junction end. The rearrangement links TRBV7-9 to TRBJ2-3; 8 nucleotides match TRBD1. Germline CDR1 and CDR2: SEHNR and FQNEAQ (reference sequence). The CDR3 is 18 residues long. This CDR3 reads CAGSLSPGGSRSTDTQYF. The CDR3 nucleotides are TGTGCCGGCAGCTTGTCTCCAGGGGGCTCAAGAAGCACAGATACGCAGTATTTT.

The chain carries TRBV2 and TRBJ2-5; 7 nucleotides align to TRBD2. The length of the CDR3 is 12 residues. The germline V gene encodes CDR1 SNHLY and CDR2 FYNNEI. Trimming removed 9 bases from V and 6 bases from J; junction bases left unmatched: 7. The CDR3 coding sequence is TGTGCCAGTGGGGGGAGGGGACAGACCCAGTACTTC. Translation: CASGGRGQTQYF.

The J gene is TRBJ2-3, the V gene TRBV5-6, with 8 bases that match TRBD1. Unmatched junction bases numbered 9, after V lost 4 bases and J lost 5 bases. Germline V lookup: CDR1 SGHDT, CDR2 YYEEEE. This CDR3 is 15 amino acids long. CDR3 region: CASSRLDRVGDTQYF. Written as DNA, the CDR3 is TGTGCCAGCAGCCGATTGGACAGGGTAGGAGATACGCAGTATTTT.

This clonotype came up a few times. The chain joins TRBV9 to TRBJ2-3; no firm D call. The CDR3 is made up of 15 amino acids. Trimming removed 0 bases from V and 3 bases from J, with 11 bases in between. Germline loops: CDR1 SGDLS, CDR2 YYNGEE. This chain's CDR3 is CASSVAEVETDTQYF. The CDR3 DNA sequence: TGTGCCAGCAGCGTAGCTGAGGTAGAAACAGATACGCAGTATTTT.